This TCR beta chain was identified during a study of blood T cell repertoires in COVID-19. Background on the study: Sites across the United States, Italy and Spain contributed samples from acute and convalescent COVID-19.

Profiling relied on immunoSEQ multiplex PCR, and the TCRdb table lists in-frame clones only, not all of them. The table has roughly 300,000 clones, around 90% seen once; the top ten hold roughly 1.1%. The germline V gene has CDR1 DFQATT and CDR2 SNEGSKA (reference sequence). This CDR3 is built from 11 residues. The ends were cut back, 3 bases at V and 5 bases at J, with 7 bases in the middle. The study assigned cohorts using participant-reported clinical history. Specimen: PBMCs or T cells enriched from blood (not recorded which). This clonotype originated in a woman aged 25 to 39 who had recovered from COVID-19. The chain joins TRBV20-1 to TRBJ1-1, with no clear D. The DNA of the CDR3 is TGCAGTGCTAGTCAAACTACTGAAGCTTTCTTT. Its translation: CSASQTTEAFF.